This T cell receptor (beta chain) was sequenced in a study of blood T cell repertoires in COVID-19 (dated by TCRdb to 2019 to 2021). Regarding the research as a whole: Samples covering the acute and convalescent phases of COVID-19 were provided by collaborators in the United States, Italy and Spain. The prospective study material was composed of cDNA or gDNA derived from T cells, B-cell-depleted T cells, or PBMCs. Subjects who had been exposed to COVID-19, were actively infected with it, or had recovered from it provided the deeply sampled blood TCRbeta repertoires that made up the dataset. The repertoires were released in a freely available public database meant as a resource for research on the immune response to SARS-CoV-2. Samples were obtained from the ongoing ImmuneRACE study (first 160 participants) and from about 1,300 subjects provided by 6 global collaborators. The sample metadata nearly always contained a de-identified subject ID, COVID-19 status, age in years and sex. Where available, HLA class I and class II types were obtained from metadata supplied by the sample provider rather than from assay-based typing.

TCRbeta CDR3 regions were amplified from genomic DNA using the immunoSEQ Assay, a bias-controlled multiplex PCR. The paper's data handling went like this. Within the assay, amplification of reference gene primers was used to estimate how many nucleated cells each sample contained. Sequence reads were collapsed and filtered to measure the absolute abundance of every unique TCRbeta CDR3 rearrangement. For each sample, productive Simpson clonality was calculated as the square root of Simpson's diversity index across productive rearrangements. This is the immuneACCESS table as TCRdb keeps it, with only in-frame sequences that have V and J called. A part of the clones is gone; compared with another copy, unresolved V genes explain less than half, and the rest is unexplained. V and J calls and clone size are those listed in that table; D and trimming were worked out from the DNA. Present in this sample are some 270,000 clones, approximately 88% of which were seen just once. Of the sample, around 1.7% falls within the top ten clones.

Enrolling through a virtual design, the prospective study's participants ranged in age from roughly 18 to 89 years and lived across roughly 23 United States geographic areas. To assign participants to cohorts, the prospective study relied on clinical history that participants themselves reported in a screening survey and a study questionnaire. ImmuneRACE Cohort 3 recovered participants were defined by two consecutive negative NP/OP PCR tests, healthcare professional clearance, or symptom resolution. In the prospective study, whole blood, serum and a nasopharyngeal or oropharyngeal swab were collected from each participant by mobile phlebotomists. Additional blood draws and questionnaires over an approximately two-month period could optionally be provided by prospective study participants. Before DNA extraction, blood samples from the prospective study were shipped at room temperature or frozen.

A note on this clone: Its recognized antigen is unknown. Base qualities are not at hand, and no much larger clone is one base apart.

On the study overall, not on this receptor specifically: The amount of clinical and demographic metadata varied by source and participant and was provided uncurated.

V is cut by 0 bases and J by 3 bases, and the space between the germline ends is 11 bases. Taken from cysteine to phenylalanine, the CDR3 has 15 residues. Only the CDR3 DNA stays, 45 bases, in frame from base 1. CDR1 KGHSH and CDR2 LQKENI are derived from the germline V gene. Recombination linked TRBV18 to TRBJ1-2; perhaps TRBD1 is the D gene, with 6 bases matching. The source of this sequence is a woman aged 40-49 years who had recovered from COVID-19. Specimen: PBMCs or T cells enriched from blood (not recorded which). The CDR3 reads CASSPPNRADYGYTF. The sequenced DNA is TGTGCCAGCTCACCACCTAACAGGGCTGACTATGGCTACACCTTC.